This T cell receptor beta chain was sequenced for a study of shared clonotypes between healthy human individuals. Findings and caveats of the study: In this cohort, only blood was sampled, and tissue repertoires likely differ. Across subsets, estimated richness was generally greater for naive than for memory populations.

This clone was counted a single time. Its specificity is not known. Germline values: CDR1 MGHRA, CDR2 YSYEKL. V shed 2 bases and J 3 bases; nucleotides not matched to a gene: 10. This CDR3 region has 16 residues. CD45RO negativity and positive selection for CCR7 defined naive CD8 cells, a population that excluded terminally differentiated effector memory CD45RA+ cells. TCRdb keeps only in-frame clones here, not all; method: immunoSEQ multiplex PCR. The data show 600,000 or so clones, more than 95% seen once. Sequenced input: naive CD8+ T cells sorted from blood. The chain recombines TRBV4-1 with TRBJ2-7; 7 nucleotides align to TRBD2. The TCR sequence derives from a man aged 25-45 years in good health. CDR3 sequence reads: CASSQKGSGPIYEQYF. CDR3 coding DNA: TGCGCCAGCAGCCAAAAAGGTAGCGGGCCAATCTACGAGCAGTACTTC.